The rows below give T cell receptor beta chains drawn from one sample of a study of blood T cells in healthy people across ages. TCRdb reprocessed the 5' RACE reads via MiXCR and lists one record per CDR3 protein. The sample has about 1.6 million distinct CDR3 sequences; about 35% are singletons. Input material: blood. The receptor set was obtained from a woman aged 25-40 years in good health. CDR3s include the opening cysteine and the closing phenylalanine or tryptophan. A D gene is named only where the DNA matches it firmly. Rows give clone size only sometimes, using once, few, many, or a class for an expanded clone.

V,size,D,J,DNA,CDR3
TRBV7-2,few,NA,TRBJ2-5,TGTGCCAGCAGCGTAACAGGGCGGGACCAAGAGACCCAGTACTTC,CASSVTGRDQETQYF
TRBV20-1,few,TRBD1,TRBJ2-6,TGCAGCGGGGACAGGTTAGACTCTGGGGCCAACGTCCTGACTTTC,CSGDRLDSGANVLTF
TRBV29-1,few,NA,TRBJ2-7,TGCAGCGTTACCAGTCGGGGACGGACGTCCTACGAGCAGTACTTC,CSVTSRGRTSYEQYF
TRBV6-1,few,TRBD2,TRBJ2-1,TGTGCCAGCTCCGTTATACGGGGAGGGTGGGTTTACAATGAGCAGTTCTTC,CASSVIRGGWVYNEQFF
TRBV10-2,NA,TRBD2,TRBJ2-7,TGCGCCAGCAGTGGGGTAGGCGGGGGGGCGTCCGACGAGCAGTACTTC,CASSGVGGGASDEQYF
TRBV11-2,few,TRBD1,TRBJ1-6,TGTGCCAGCAGCCGACTGGGACAGGGGAGAGTATCACCCCTCCACTTT,CASSRLGQGRVSPLHF
TRBV20-1,NA,NA,TRBJ2-4,TGCAGTCTCATCGCAAGAAACATTCAGGACTTC,CSLIARNIQDF
TRBV20-1,NA,NA,TRBJ2-7,TGCAGTGCTAGAGAAGGTTCCGGGGGACCTCTCGAGCAGTACTTC,CSAREGSGGPLEQYF
TRBV6-5,few,NA,TRBJ2-3,TGTGCCAGCAGCTCGGGACGGTACACAGATACGCAGTATTTT,CASSSGRYTDTQYF
TRBV7-3,NA,NA,TRBJ2-7,TGTGCCAGCAGCTTAACCGGCGTAGGGGCGCGGTACTACGAGCAGTACTTC,CASSLTGVGARYYEQYF
TRBV4-1,many,NA,TRBJ2-7,TGCGCCAGCAGCCAAGACAGGATCTACGAGCAGTACTTC,CASSQDRIYEQYF
TRBV6-6,few,NA,TRBJ2-7,TGTGCCAGCAGCCCAGAGGGTTCGATCTCCTACGAGCAGTACTTC,CASSPEGSISYEQYF
TRBV25-1,NA,NA,TRBJ1-2,TGTGCCAGCAGTAAACTAGCTAACTATGGCTACACCTTC,CASSKLANYGYTF
TRBV14,NA,NA,TRBJ2-7,TGTGCCAGCGGCCGGACGGCCTACCCCTACGAGCAGTACTTC,CASGRTAYPYEQYF
TRBV20-1,few,TRBD1,TRBJ2-7,TGCAGTTCCGGGACAGGGGTATCCTACGAGCAGTACTTC,CSSGTGVSYEQYF
TRBV28,few,TRBD2,TRBJ2-3,TGTGCCAGCAGTCCGTCTCTCCCCAGCGGGGACACAGATACGCAGTATTTT,CASSPSLPSGDTDTQYF
TRBV29-1,NA,NA,TRBJ1-4,TGCAGCGTTGAAAGGCTCATGGGTGAAAAACTGTTTTTT,CSVERLMGEKLFF
TRBV20-1,NA,TRBD1,TRBJ2-4,TGCAGTGCGACTGATTACAGGGGGAGCATTCAGTACTTC,CSATDYRGSIQYF
TRBV14,NA,NA,TRBJ2-7,TGTGCCAGCAGCCAAGAACAGGCTAGAGAGCAGTACTTC,CASSQEQAREQYF
TRBV3-1,NA,NA,TRBJ2-1,TGTGCCAGCAGCCATCCCCCCAAGTCGATGGGTCAGTTCTTC,CASSHPPKSMGQFF
TRBV6-5,few,NA,TRBJ1-2,TGTGCCAGCAGTTACCGGTCCGTGGGTGGCTACACCTTC,CASSYRSVGGYTF
TRBV27,NA,TRBD1,TRBJ2-7,TGTGCCAGTCTGGGACAGGGTACGAGCGAGCAGTACTTC,CASLGQGTSEQYF
TRBV12-3/TRBV12-4,few,TRBD2,TRBJ2-3,TGTGCCAGCAGTTTGACTAGCGGGGGAGTCAGTGCAGATACGCAGTATTTT,CASSLTSGGVSADTQYF
TRBV7-2,NA,TRBD2,TRBJ2-3,TGTGCCAGCAGCTTTGCAAAAGGGAGACTAGCGGATCCAGATACGCAGTATTTT,CASSFAKGRLADPDTQYF
TRBV29-1,few,TRBD2,TRBJ2-7,TGCAGCGTGGCCTCTAGCGGGAGGGCCTACGAGCAGTACTTC,CSVASSGRAYEQYF
TRBV5-1,few,NA,TRBJ2-1,TGCGCCAGCAGCTTTGAGGAAGAGCAGTTCTTC,CASSFEEEQFF
TRBV4-2,NA,NA,TRBJ1-2,TGTGCCAGCAGCCAAGGTCTAAACCCTAACTATGGCTACACCTTC,CASSQGLNPNYGYTF
TRBV20-1,once,TRBD2,TRBJ2-1,TGCAGTGCTTACATCACGGCGGGCGGGGGGGCCAATGAGCAGTTCTTC,CSAYITAGGGANEQFF
TRBV15,NA,NA,TRBJ2-2,TGTGCCACCAGCAGGACGACAGGGGAGGGCGGGGAGCTGTTTTTT,CATSRTTGEGGELFF
TRBV11-2,NA,NA,TRBJ1-1,TGTGCCAGCAGCTCAACCGGACAGCCCGACACTGAAGCTTTCTTT,CASSSTGQPDTEAFF
TRBV6-1,NA,NA,TRBJ2-5,TGTGCCAGTGGGGGGAGGGGGACGAAAGAGACCCAGTACTTC,CASGGRGTKETQYF
TRBV4-2,NA,TRBD2,TRBJ2-3,TGTGCCAGCAGCCAAGCAGCGGGGGGGCTTGCAGATACGCAGTATTTT,CASSQAAGGLADTQYF
TRBV20-1,NA,TRBD1,TRBJ2-7,TGCAGTGCTAGATTGAGAGGGGACAGGGGCGCCATCTTTGGCGAGCAGTACTTC,CSARLRGDRGAIFGEQYF
TRBV6-2/TRBV6-3,few,NA,TRBJ1-6,TGTGCCAGCAGTTATCAGCGGGGGCTGTCCGATAATTCACCCCTCCACTTT,CASSYQRGLSDNSPLHF
TRBV6-1,NA,TRBD1,TRBJ1-5,TGTGCCAGCAGTAAAGACCTGGGACAGGGATATTTGTTTAGCAATCAGCCCCAGCATTTT,CASSKDLGQGYLFSNQPQHF
TRBV7-2,NA,TRBD2,TRBJ2-5,TGTGCCAGCAGCCCGGCGGGCCAGGGACTAGCAGGGGTAGAGACCCAGTACTTC,CASSPAGQGLAGVETQYF